Described below is a single T cell receptor (beta chain) sequence and its context. Antigen unknown. CDR3 length: 12 amino acids. This entry comes from a study of shared clonotypes between healthy human individuals. Study-level background: Researchers assigned three CD4 naive, three CD4 memory, two CD8 naive and one CD8 memory plate to each donor.

The repertoire was sequenced with immunoSEQ multiplex PCR; TCRdb's copy has only in-frame clones and lacks some. The table has around 1.1 million clones, about 72% seen once. Study findings and constraints: When compared with the clonotypes that were shared by all four sorted-subset donors, the non-shared clonotypes turned out to have lower generation probabilities. With few donors, the genetic and exposure-history diversity represented was limited.

Researchers partitioned CD4+ cells into CD45RA+ naive and CD45RA-negative memory subsets. The material sequenced was memory CD4+ T cells from PBMCs. Subset specified: CD45RA-negative fraction. This receptor was taken from a young man in good health. Some clones in this sample may be carry-over from other donors' samples. The rearrangement links TRBV7-5 to TRBJ1-1; the D call in the table, TRBD1, was not verified against the DNA. TRBV7-5 is labeled a pseudogene. DNA for the CDR3: TGTGCCAGCAGGGTCATGAACACTGAAGCTTTCTTT. This encodes CASRVMNTEAFF.